Included here is one T cell receptor beta chain sequence, with context. By sample share, this clone is medium-sized (0.01 to 0.1%). Its target antigen remains unknown. It has no much larger one-base neighbor in the sample; base qualities were not kept. This record belongs to a study of tumor-infiltrating lymphocytes in localized non-small cell lung cancer (TCRdb year 2021). Context from the whole study: Several histologies were represented in the cohort, which also included both smokers and never-smokers as well as patients whose samples were collected after neoadjuvant chemotherapy. For 55 patients, immunoSEQ T-cell fraction was compared between paired tumor and uninvolved lung. Resected tumor tissue and uninvolved lung tissue described as non-adjacent to the tumor were contributed by each patient, with both tissues obtained from the same patient. TCR sequencing was one of several integrated assays, alongside flow cytometry, multiplex immunofluorescence, RNA-seq, exome sequencing and proteomics, applied to the same patients. In total, the ICON cohort consisted of 140 or so surgical patients with localized non-small cell lung cancer who had their tumors resected.

The germline V gene (reference sequence) yields MNHEY for CDR1 and SMNVEV for CDR2. Its CDR3 holds 13 amino acids, cysteine through phenylalanine. Solely the CDR3 DNA is kept, with 39 bases framed from the first base. Trimmed from V: 6 bases; trimmed from J: 4 bases; junction bases lacking a gene match: 5. The T-cell fraction in tumor and uninvolved lung tissue was obtained from TCR sequencing using the immunoSEQ assay. In the original analysis: For survival analysis, patients were split into high (upper tertile) and low (lower two tertiles) T-cell fraction groups and compared by log-rank test. A signed-rank test was used to check for differences in T-cell fraction between paired tumor and uninvolved lung. What TCRdb holds here is the immuneACCESS table cut down to in-frame rearrangements. Part of the clones is not present; checked against another copy, under half of the missing clones reflect an unresolved V gene, and the others are unexplained. V, J and clone size are those of that table, while D and trimming were read from the DNA. A total of several thousand clones appear in this sample, just under 75% of them only once. The top ten hold roughly 6.9% of the sample.

General conclusions and limits of the study: TCRbeta sequencing supported higher T cell infiltration in tumors than in uninvolved lung tissue, consistent with immunofluorescence CD3 counts. Assay coverage varied across patients depending on available tissue quantity, so only a subset of the cohort had TCR sequencing. Because different pieces of the same tissue were used for different assays, technical variation could not be separated from intratumor heterogeneity. The TCR-derived T-cell fraction showed no difference between the flow cytometry-defined immunotypes IM1 (good prognosis) and IM2 (poor prognosis).

Enrollment in ICON was initiated in 2016, and the last patient was enrolled in the second half of 2018. Fresh tumor and matched uninvolved tissue for in-depth immune analyses, including TCR sequencing, were collected from a subcohort of approximately 82 patients. DNA for TCR sequencing was isolated from bulk tissue, and no cell sorting was done. The clonotype was recovered from a human donor with non-small cell lung cancer. Recombination connected TRBV27 to TRBJ1-2; a stretch of 7 junction bases matches TRBD1. Sample: uninvolved lung tissue not adjacent to the tumor. CDR3 sequence: CASSEGATYGYTF. The DNA sequence is given as TGTGCCAGCAGCGAGGGGGCCACCTATGGCTACACCTTC.